This TCR beta chain was sequenced in a study of shared clonotypes between healthy human individuals. In the study overall: Researchers assigned three CD4 naive, three CD4 memory, two CD8 naive and one CD8 memory plate to each donor.

Positive CCR7 selection of CD45RO-negative cells yielded the naive CD8 cells, and terminally differentiated effector memory CD45RA+ cells were excluded. The germline V and J ends were trimmed by 0 bases and 8 bases, with 9 bases remaining between them. The CDR3 contains 14 residues. The germline gives CDR1 SGDLS, CDR2 YYNGEE. Genomic DNA from each subset was divided evenly over several immunoSEQ plates. When replicate PCRs were run on sorted subsets, they used 200 to 250 ng DNA, about 30,000 T cell genomes. The protocol was immunoSEQ multiplex PCR, while the TCRdb copy is restricted to in-frame clones and leaves out a portion. Among approximately 2,200,000 clones, 85% to 95% were seen once, and the ten largest hold under 2%.

The sequenced material came from naive CD8+ T cells from PBMCs. The chain couples TRBV9 to TRBJ2-6; D is possibly TRBD2 (6 bases). The receptor comes from a man aged 18 to 35 in good health. Some clones in this sample may be carry-over from other donors' samples. The CDR3 protein is CASSVGRGTNVLTF. The CDR3 region has the DNA TGTGCCAGCAGCGTAGGGCGGGGAACCAACGTCCTGACTTTC.